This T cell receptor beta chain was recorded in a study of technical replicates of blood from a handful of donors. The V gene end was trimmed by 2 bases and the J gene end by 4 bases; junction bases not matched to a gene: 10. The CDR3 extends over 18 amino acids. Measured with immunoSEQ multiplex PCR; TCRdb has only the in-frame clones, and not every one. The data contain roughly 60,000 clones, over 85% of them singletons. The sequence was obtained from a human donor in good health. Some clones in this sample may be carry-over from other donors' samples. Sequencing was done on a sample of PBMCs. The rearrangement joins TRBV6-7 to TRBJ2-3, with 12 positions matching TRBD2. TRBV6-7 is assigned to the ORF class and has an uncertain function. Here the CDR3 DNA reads TGTGCCAGCAGTTACACAAAACTAGCGGGAGGTTCCGCAGATACGCAGTATTTT. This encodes CASSYTKLAGGSADTQYF.